This passage covers 18 T cell receptor beta chains from one sample sequenced in a study of early T cells in non-severe SARS-CoV-2 infection. One entry per CDR3 protein, called by TCRdb with MiXCR from the 5' RACE reads. The sample gives 30,000 to 40,000 distinct CDR3 sequences, over 6% of which show up once; roughly an eighth is in the top ten. The source material was whole blood, sampled at baseline. These receptors were obtained from an adult who was a healthcare worker with PCR-confirmed SARS-CoV-2 infection or an uninfected control (not recorded which).

This clonotype was picked up a small number of times. This chain joins TRBV29-1 and TRBJ2-2; a possible D gene is TRBD1 (5 bases). The V and J ends lost 3 bases and 0 bases respectively, with 8 bases between them. The CDR3 is 14 amino acids. Germline V CDR1 and CDR2: SQVTM, ANQGSEA. The CDR3, as DNA: TGCAGCGTTGAGGACATAACGAACACCGGGGAGCTGTTTTTT. Encoded protein: CSVEDITNTGELFF.

Notes on this clonotype: This CDR3 fails to terminate in the conserved phenylalanine or tryptophan, so it likely reflects a read error. J is TRBJ2-7 and V is TRBV7-9; TRBD1 agrees at 7 bases. This CDR3 is built from 14 residues. Germline lookup yields CDR1 SEHNR and CDR2 FQNEAQ (reference sequence). The trim removed 0 bases at V and 3 bases at J, leaving 2 bases unmatched. The CDR3 DNA reads TGTGCCAGCAGCTTAGCCGGGACAGACTACGAGCAGTACTCC. Its translation: CASSLAGTDYEQYS.

This clonotype was detected a few times. The chain is built from TRBV6-2 or TRBV6-3 and TRBJ1-6, with D possibly TRBD1 on 5 matching bases. The CDR3 sequence is 15 residues long. With 2 bases removed from V and 1 base from J, the gap between germline ends came to 6 bases. CDR1 and CDR2 (germline): MNHEY, SVGEGT. CDR3 bases: TGTGCCAGCAGTTACGGGGCATCCTATAATTCACCCCTCCACTTT. Translated: CASSYGASYNSPLHF.

This clonotype came up a few times. The chain links TRBV18 to TRBJ2-1, with 8 bases matching TRBD2. CDR3 size: 15 residues. V shed 2 bases and J 9 bases; nucleotides not matched to a gene: 9. Germline V gene lookup returns CDR1 KGHSH and CDR2 LQKENI. The CDR3, as DNA: TGTGCCAGCTCACCAATTGCGGGAGGAGAGACTGAGCAGTTCTTC. Protein product: CASSPIAGGETEQFF.

This clonotype occurred many times. The CDR3 protein is CASSFGQGATEAFF. In nucleotides, the CDR3 is TGTGCCAGCAGTTTTGGTCAGGGGGCGACTGAAGCTTTCTTT. The chain employs TRBV12-3 or TRBV12-4 and TRBJ1-1, with TRBD1 matching over 8 bases. J gave up 5 bases and V 3 bases, and 5 bases lay outside the gene matches. The CDR3 has 14 amino acids.

This rearrangement joins TRBV3-1 to TRBJ2-7; 8 nucleotides match TRBD2. The V segment lost 4 bases and the J segment 3 bases; nucleotides outside the gene matches: 8. From germline, CDR1 is LGHDT and CDR2 YNNKEL (reference sequence). The CDR3 runs to 15 residues. The CDR3 DNA follows: TGTGCCAGCAGCCCAGCTCCCGGGACTAGCTACGAGCAGTACTTC. Encoded protein: CASSPAPGTSYEQYF.

This clonotype was detected many times. V usage is TRBV29-1 and J usage is TRBJ2-7; tentative D call: TRBD1 (8 bases). Looked up from germline, CDR1 is SQVTM and CDR2 is ANQGSEA. This CDR3 comprises 13 residues. The germline V and J ends were trimmed by 6 bases and 3 bases, with 15 bases remaining between them. This CDR3 reads CSVGGTGIYEQYF. The CDR3, as DNA: TGCAGCGTGGGAGGGACAGGAATCTACGAGCAGTACTTC.

The chain joins TRBV9 to TRBJ2-3; 8 nucleotides agree with TRBD2. Germline V gene lookup returns CDR1 SGDLS and CDR2 YYNGEE. There are 15 residues in the CDR3. V was clipped by 0 bases and J by 4 bases; unmatched bases: 4. The CDR3 DNA is TGTGCCAGCAGCGTAGCGGCGGGAGGAGCAGATACGCAGTATTTT. Translated: CASSVAAGGADTQYF. The full variable domain, with the rest looked up from reference TRBV9 and TRBJ2-3, is DSGVTQTPKHLITATGQRVTLRCSPRSGDLSVYWYQQSLDQGLQFLIQYYNGEERAKGNILERFSAQQFPDLHSELNLSSLELGDSALYFCASSVAAGGADTQYFGPGTRLTVL.

This clonotype has a handful of counts. The chain carries TRBV6-1 and TRBJ2-2; D gene unclear. With 0 bases removed from V and 3 bases from J, the gap between germline ends came to 5 bases. CDR1 MNHNS and CDR2 SASEGT come from the germline V gene. The CDR3 length is 14 residues. The CDR3 DNA follows: TGTGCCAGCAGTGAAGCGCAGGACACCGGGGAGCTGTTTTTT. Translated: CASSEAQDTGELFF.

The chain links TRBV7-9 to TRBJ1-1; D is undetermined. The germline gives CDR1 SEHNR, CDR2 FQNEAQ (reference sequence). V lost 5 bases and J lost 4, with 11 bases in between. This CDR3 is built from 13 residues. The CDR3 spells CASSPNGFTEAFF. The CDR3 bases are TGTGCCAGCAGCCCTAACGGGTTCACTGAAGCTTTCTTT. The full variable domain, completed using reference TRBV7-9 and TRBJ1-1, is DTGVSQNPRHKITKRGQNVTFRCDPISEHNRLYWYRQTLGQGPEFLTYFQNEAQLEKSRLLSDRFSAERPKGSFSTLEIQRTEQGDSAMYLCASSPNGFTEAFFGQGTRLTVV.

This clonotype is labeled as large. This chain links TRBV7-8 with TRBJ2-1; 7 bases map to TRBD2. Germline CDR1 SGHVS, CDR2 FQNEAQ. CDR3 length: 18 amino acids. The V and J ends lost 0 bases and 4 bases, in that order; junction bases with no gene match: 12. Here the CDR3 DNA reads TGTGCCAGCAGCTTAGCCCACTCCGGCGGGAGTAAATACAATGAGCAGTTCTTC. Its protein product is CASSLAHSGGSKYNEQFF.

In this sample, this clonotype turned up many times. This chain uses TRBV7-9 with TRBJ2-3, with D perhaps matching TRBD1 (6 bases). V dropped 1 base and J dropped 4 bases, with 12 bases sitting between them. Germline V gene lookup returns CDR1 SEHNR and CDR2 FQNEAQ (reference sequence). This CDR3 is 15 amino acids long. The CDR3 here is CASSLEGGVPDTQYF. CDR3 coding DNA: TGTGCCAGCAGCTTAGAAGGGGGAGTGCCAGATACGCAGTATTTT.

The table lists this clonotype with many counts. This chain joins TRBV27 and TRBJ2-7; 9 positions agree with TRBD1. Germline CDR1 and CDR2: MNHEY and SMNVEV (reference sequence). J gave up 5 bases and V 6 bases, and 2 bases lay outside the gene matches. This CDR3 contains 12 residues. The CDR3 protein is CASRDRGHEQYF. In nucleotides, the CDR3 is TGTGCCAGCAGGGACAGGGGCCACGAGCAGTACTTC.

This clonotype was recorded many times. The V gene is TRBV19, the J gene TRBJ2-1; no clear D gene. The V gene's germline CDR1 is LNHDA and CDR2 SQIVND (reference sequence). This CDR3 is built from 11 residues. V gave up 2 bases and J gave up 7 bases, with 3 bases separating them. As DNA, the CDR3 is TGTGCCAGTAGTATATCGAATGAGCAGTTCTTC. Translating it yields CASSISNEQFF.

This clonotype was seen at least ten times. The gene calls are TRBV20-1 and TRBJ2-1, with TRBD2 as a possible D gene (5 bases). Germline CDR1 and CDR2: DFQATT and SNEGSKA (reference sequence). Between the trimmed V and J ends, which lost 3 bases and 5 bases, there was a span of 11 bases. The CDR3 has 13 residues. This chain's CDR3 is CSASLLVHNEQFF. The CDR3 coding sequence is TGCAGTGCTAGTCTACTAGTCCACAATGAGCAGTTCTTC.

This clonotype has at least ten counts. The chain links TRBV9 to TRBJ2-7; D remains unclear. Trimming took off 7 bases at V and 0 bases at J, with 11 bases between the two ends. Germline V gene lookup returns CDR1 SGDLS and CDR2 YYNGEE. There are 13 residues in the CDR3. The CDR3 is CASSFGLSYEQYF. The CDR3, as DNA: TGTGCCAGCTCTTTCGGCCTCTCCTACGAGCAGTACTTC.

This clonotype was seen repeatedly, ten times or more. The V call is TRBV20-1, the J call TRBJ2-6; D might be TRBD1 (5 bases). Germline loops: CDR1 DFQATT, CDR2 SNEGSKA (reference sequence). Trimming stripped 5 bases from V and 1 base from J, with 21 bases between. The CDR3 contains 18 residues. The CDR3 protein is CSASRASGSRSGANVLTF. CDR3 DNA sequence: TGCAGTGCTTCCCGCGCCTCAGGGTCTCGGTCTGGGGCCAACGTCCTGACTTTC.

This clonotype qualifies as medium-sized. V and J are TRBV29-1 and TRBJ2-1; 10 nucleotides line up with TRBD2. CDR3 length equals 15 residues. Trimming cost V 7 bases and J 0 bases; bases outside gene matches: 6. Germline V lookup: CDR1 SQVTM, CDR2 ANQGSEA. CDR3 in amino acids: CSARTSGLSYNEQFF. CDR3 sequence (DNA): TGCAGCGCACGGACTAGCGGCCTCTCCTACAATGAGCAGTTCTTC.